Below, 29 T cell receptor beta chains from the same sample are listed, as sequenced in a study of T cells after yellow fever vaccination (dated by TCRdb to about 2019). This specimen's treatment or condition label, per the study, means: live attenuated yellow fever vaccine strain. Libraries were constructed by 5' RACE. The run used an Illumina HiSeq 2500. The public reads were reprocessed in TCRdb via fastp at Q25 and MiXCR, keeping in-frame beta chains. Rows merge per CDR3 protein into single entries with the most common DNA and genes. Present in this sample are a few hundred thousand distinct CDR3 sequences, roughly 6.2% of which were seen just once. The ten top clones hold about 15% of the sample. The material sequenced was PBMCs, taken 5 days after the yellow fever booster vaccination. These receptors came from a man aged 25-45 years who received the YFV17D yellow fever vaccine.

This clonotype was found many times. The rearrangement links TRBV7-9 to TRBJ1-4; TRBD1 aligns across 8 bases. The CDR3 extends over 16 amino acids. Germline V lookup: CDR1 SEHNR, CDR2 FQNEAQ (reference sequence). The ends lost 7 bases at V and 0 bases at J; junction bases unmatched: 7. The CDR3 region has the DNA TGTGCCAGCACACGGGACAGGCATGCAACTAATGAAAAACTGTTTTTT. Amino acids: CASTRDRHATNEKLFF. The full variable domain, its missing parts supplied by reference TRBV7-9 and TRBJ1-4, is DTGVSQNPRHKITKRGQNVTFRCDPISEHNRLYWYRQTLGQGPEFLTYFQNEAQLEKSRLLSDRFSAERPKGSFSTLEIQRTEQGDSAMYLCASTRDRHATNEKLFFGSGTQLSVL.

There are a few counts of this clonotype. The junction departs from the called germline gene at one end, perhaps through a read error. The chain recombines TRBV7-7 with TRBJ2-1; 8 bases fit TRBD2. In germline, CDR1 is SSHAT, CDR2 FNYEAQ (reference sequence). CDR3 length equals 16 residues. The CDR3 DNA sequence: TGTGCTAGCAGTCCGGGTCCCAGCGGGAGATTCAATGAGCAGTTCTTC. Translated, it gives CASSPGPSGRFNEQFF. Drawing the rest from reference TRBV7-7 and TRBJ2-1, the complete variable domain is GAGVSQSPRYKVTKRGQDVTLRCDPISSHATLYWYQQALGQGPEFLTYFNYEAQPDKSGLPSDRFSAERPEGSISTLTIQRTEQRDSAMYRCASSPGPSGRFNEQFFGPGTRLTVL.

The chain has TRBV18 and TRBJ2-5; perhaps D is TRBD1 or TRBD2 (5 bases each). Trimming left V 1 base short and J 2 bases short, with 11 bases between. Germline V gives CDR1 KGHSH, CDR2 LQKENI. The CDR3 has 15 residues. The CDR3 loop is CASSPRGNRQETQYF. In nucleotides, the CDR3 is TGTGCCAGCTCACCACGGGGGAATAGACAAGAGACCCAGTACTTC.

Notes on this clonotype: A read error is possible here, since a much larger clone lies one base away. The chain employs TRBV11-2 and TRBJ2-2; perhaps TRBD1 as D (6 bases). V was cut by 6 bases and J by 3 bases, with 11 bases left in between. The CDR3 sequence is 14 residues long. In germline, CDR1 is SGHAT, CDR2 FQNNGV. The CDR3 nucleotides are TGTGCCAGCAGTCAAACAGGGTACACCGGGGAGCTGTTTTTT. Its protein product is CASSQTGYTGELFF.

This clonotype came up a few times. This chain joins TRBV14 and TRBJ1-2; D uncertain. V dropped 2 bases and J dropped 4 bases, with 8 bases sitting between them. CDR3 length equals 13 residues. Germline V lookup: CDR1 SGHDN, CDR2 FVKESK. The CDR3: CASSQMTAYGYTF. CDR3 in DNA: TGTGCCAGCAGCCAAATGACGGCCTATGGCTACACCTTC.

This clonotype appeared a few times. The chain joins TRBV7-2 to TRBJ2-1, with TRBD2 identical over 14 bases. The CDR3 consists of 17 residues. Germline trimming cut 6 bases from V and 8 bases from J; bases unmatched to any gene: 12. CDR1 is SGHTA, CDR2 FQGNSA, per germline. The CDR3 sequence: CASSQPRLAGGPYEQFF. In nucleotides, the CDR3 is TGTGCCAGCAGTCAACCCCGACTAGCGGGAGGGCCATATGAGCAGTTCTTC.

This clonotype occurred a few times. The V and J genes are TRBV5-1 and TRBJ2-7, with D unresolved. Germline CDR1 SGHRS, CDR2 YFSETQ. The CDR3 contains 15 residues. Deletions cut 1 base from V and 2 bases from J, with 13 bases between. The CDR3 loop reads CASSLLGGTTYEQYF. CDR3 coding DNA: TGCGCCAGCAGCTTGTTGGGCGGAACCACCTACGAGCAGTACTTC. The full variable domain, completed using reference TRBV5-1 and TRBJ2-7, is KAGVTQTPRYLIKTRGQQVTLSCSPISGHRSVSWYQQTPGQGLQFLFEYFSETQRNKGNFPGRFSGRQFSNSRSEMNVSTLELGDSALYLCASSLLGGTTYEQYFGPGTRLTVT.

This clonotype came up a few times. This chain connects TRBV7-9 to TRBJ2-3, with 9 positions matching TRBD2. The CDR3 covers 15 residues. Trimming cost V 2 bases and J 4 bases; bases outside gene matches: 4. Germline lookup yields CDR1 SEHNR and CDR2 FQNEAQ (reference sequence). Written as DNA, the CDR3 is TGTGCCAGCAGCTTAAAGGGACTAGCCTCAGATACGCAGTATTTT. It encodes CASSLKGLASDTQYF.

CDR3 sequence: CSSGTVAKNIQYF. The DNA of the CDR3 is TGCAGCTCCGGGACTGTAGCCAAAAACATTCAGTACTTC. J is TRBJ2-4 and V is TRBV20-1, with a tentative D call TRBD2 (6 bases). The germline gives CDR1 DFQATT, CDR2 SNEGSKA (reference sequence). The CDR3 is 13 residues long.

Concerning this clonotype: A single base separates this from a much larger clone, so it may be a read error. The chain carries TRBV25-1 and TRBJ2-7; no clear D gene. This CDR3 comprises 13 residues. In germline, CDR1 is MGHDK, CDR2 SYGVNS. The CDR3 coding sequence is TGTGCCAGCTGTGAATACCTGTTCCCCGAGCAGTACTTC. Protein product: CASCEYLFPEQYF.

This clonotype was seen a few times. This chain joins TRBV19 and TRBJ1-5; a possible D gene is TRBD1 (5 bases). Per the germline V gene, CDR1 is LNHDA and CDR2 is SQIVND (reference sequence). The V end was cut by 4 bases, the J end by 3 bases, with 16 bases between. CDR3 length: 16 residues. CDR3 amino acids: CASSTRSQGDNQPQHF. CDR3 sequence (DNA): TGTGCCAGTAGTACCCGATCTCAGGGTGACAATCAGCCCCAGCATTTT.

This clonotype was seen repeatedly, ten times or more. V and J are TRBV12-3 or TRBV12-4 and TRBJ2-1, with 8 positions matching TRBD1. The CDR3 is 15 residues long. V was pared by 5 bases and J by 6 bases, with 9 bases of the junction left unmatched. This CDR3 is CASSQQGAGSNEQFF. Written as DNA, the CDR3 is TGTGCCAGCAGTCAGCAGGGGGCGGGATCCAATGAGCAGTTCTTC.

The chain employs TRBV18 and TRBJ2-2; no reliable D call. Germline V gene sequence: CDR1 KGHSH, CDR2 LQKENI. The CDR3 extends over 15 amino acids. The ends were cut back, 2 bases at V and 1 base at J, with 8 bases in the middle. CDR3 amino acids: CASSPYVQNTGELFF. The DNA for the CDR3 is TGTGCCAGCTCACCATATGTCCAGAACACCGGGGAGCTGTTTTTT.

This clonotype was counted many times. The chain recombines TRBV5-1 with TRBJ2-3; 16 positions agree with TRBD2. CDR1 is SGHRS and CDR2 is YFSETQ in the germline V gene. V shed 4 bases and J 3 bases; nucleotides not matched to a gene: 8. The CDR3 has 18 amino acids. CDR3 in DNA: TGCGCCAGCAGCGGGACTAGCGGGAGGGCCGTCTTGACAGATACGCAGTATTTT. It codes for CASSGTSGRAVLTDTQYF.

This clonotype was picked up a small number of times. This rearrangement joins TRBV5-5 to TRBJ2-3; maybe TRBD2 (6 bases). V was pared by 6 bases and J by 5 bases, with 13 bases between. Germline loops: CDR1 SGHKS, CDR2 YYEKEE (reference sequence). The CDR3 totals 13 residues. CDR3 in amino acids: CASTGLLGDTQYF. CDR3 nucleotide sequence: TGTGCCAGCACGGGACTTCTGGGAGATACGCAGTATTTT.

This clonotype has ten or more counts. The CDR3 is CASSVGTSGRYTQYF. The DNA for the CDR3 is TGCGCCAGCAGCGTAGGGACTAGCGGGAGGTATACGCAGTATTTT. This chain uses TRBV5-1 with TRBJ2-3; TRBD2 agrees at 15 bases. J gave up 7 bases and V 4 bases, and 4 bases lay outside the gene matches. Per germline, CDR1 SGHRS and CDR2 YFSETQ. CDR3 length: 15 residues.

This chain uses TRBV15 with TRBJ2-3; possible D gene TRBD2, 6 bases. The CDR3 is 19 amino acids. The germline gives CDR1 LNHNV, CDR2 YYDKDF (reference sequence). V was clipped by 1 base and J by 0 bases, with 20 bases between them. Here the CDR3 reads CATSRVSLDYWGSTDTQYF. CDR3 in DNA: TGTGCCACCAGCAGAGTCTCCCTGGACTACTGGGGGAGCACAGATACGCAGTATTTT.

The chain uses TRBV9 and TRBJ2-1, with a tentative D call TRBD2 (6 bases). Germline CDR1 SGDLS, CDR2 YYNGEE. The CDR3 covers 14 residues. Trimming removed 0 bases from V and 6 bases from J, with 10 bases in between. DNA of the CDR3: TGTGCCAGCAGCGTAGCAACTAGCTTCAATGAGCAGTTCTTC. It specifies CASSVATSFNEQFF.

Only a few counts were recorded for this clonotype. The V and J genes are TRBV7-2 and TRBJ2-3; 12 positions agree with TRBD2. Germline loops: CDR1 SGHTA, CDR2 FQGNSA. The CDR3 length is 17 residues. The V and J ends lost 8 bases and 8 bases, in that order; junction bases with no gene match: 17. CDR3 DNA sequence: TGTGCCAGCCAAACTAGCGGGAGGCCTCCCCTCTCTATTACGCAGTATTTT. Translation gives CASQTSGRPPLSITQYF.

This chain uses TRBV6-4 with TRBJ2-2, with TRBD2 matching over 15 bases. This CDR3 is 19 amino acids long. V was pared by 5 bases and J by 0 bases, with 7 bases of the junction left unmatched. CDR1 and CDR2 from the germline V gene are MRHNA and SNTAGT. This CDR3 is CASSTRTSGRAANTGELFF. The CDR3 coding sequence is TGTGCCAGCAGTACTAGGACTAGCGGGAGGGCCGCGAACACCGGGGAGCTGTTTTTT.

At least ten counts were recorded for this clonotype. The chain couples TRBV29-1 to TRBJ2-2; 11 nucleotides agree with TRBD2. CDR1 is SQVTM, CDR2 ANQGSEA, per germline. The CDR3 has 16 residues. V shed 6 bases and J 4 bases; nucleotides not matched to a gene: 10. The CDR3 sequence: CSVSPTSGSGTGELFF. CDR3 nucleotides: TGCAGCGTCTCCCCCACTAGCGGGAGTGGCACCGGGGAGCTGTTTTTT.

This clonotype came up a few times. The chain's CDR3 is CASRTETSYEQYF. Written as DNA, the CDR3 is TGCGCCAGCAGGACGGAGACTTCCTACGAGCAGTACTTC. The V gene is TRBV5-1, the J gene TRBJ2-7; D gene uncertain. Trimming cost V 5 bases and J 1 base, with 10 bases left between them. The V gene's germline CDR1 is SGHRS and CDR2 YFSETQ. This CDR3 comprises 13 residues.

The gene calls are TRBV6-2 or TRBV6-3 and TRBJ1-3; D gene ambiguous. The germline V gene encodes CDR1 MNHEY and CDR2 SVGEGT. CDR3 size: 13 residues. The V end lost 2 bases, the J end lost 4 bases, and 6 bases lay between the germline ends. In DNA, the CDR3 is TGTGCCAGCAGTTACACGCAAGGAAACACCATATATTTT. Its protein is CASSYTQGNTIYF.

This chain connects TRBV12-3 or TRBV12-4 to TRBJ1-4; D gene unclear. This CDR3 has 16 amino acids. The ends were cut back, 3 bases at V and 4 bases at J, with 15 bases in the middle. This chain's CDR3 is CASSFRGEARNEKLFF. The CDR3 DNA reads as TGTGCCAGCAGTTTCCGGGGTGAGGCCCGTAATGAAAAACTGTTTTTT.

The chain combines TRBV5-5 with TRBJ2-7; possibly TRBD1 or TRBD2 for D (5 bases each). V was clipped by 4 bases and J by 3 bases, with 17 bases between them. CDR3 length: 15 amino acids. The V gene's germline CDR1 is SGHKS and CDR2 YYEKEE (reference sequence). The CDR3 region is CASSTPGTQLYEQYF. The CDR3 nucleotides are TGTGCCAGCAGCACCCCCGGGACGCAACTCTACGAGCAGTACTTC.

The rearrangement links TRBV5-1 to TRBJ1-1, with 7 bases identical to TRBD1. Germline-derived CDR1 and CDR2 are SGHRS and YFSETQ. The length of the CDR3 is 13 residues. V shed 1 base and J 6 bases; nucleotides not matched to a gene: 3. This CDR3 is CASSLQGDSEAFF. The CDR3 DNA follows: TGCGCCAGCAGCTTGCAGGGGGACTCTGAAGCTTTCTTT.

This clonotype was recorded a few times. The chain couples TRBV19 to TRBJ2-7; no reliable D call. Deletions cut 4 bases from V and 3 bases from J, with 13 bases between. From germline, CDR1 is LNHDA and CDR2 SQIVND (reference sequence). The CDR3 contains 14 residues. CDR3 protein: CASSKGSGIYEQYF. Here the CDR3 DNA reads TGTGCCAGTAGTAAGGGATCCGGAATCTACGAGCAGTACTTC. The variable domain in full, completed from reference TRBV19 and TRBJ2-7, reads DGGITQSPKYLFRKEGQNVTLSCEQNLNHDAMYWYRQDPGQGLRLIYYSQIVNDFQKGDIAEGYSVSREKKESFPLTVTSAQKNPTAFYLCASSKGSGIYEQYFGPGTRLTVT.

This clonotype appeared once. The V gene is TRBV6-2 or TRBV6-3, the J gene TRBJ2-7; no definite D call. This CDR3 spans 13 amino acids. The ends were cut back, 2 bases at V and 4 bases at J, with 9 bases in the middle. The germline V gene encodes CDR1 MNHEY and CDR2 SVGEGT. The CDR3 region has the DNA TGTGCCAGCAGTTACCTGGGCACTTACGAGCAGTACTTC. Protein: CASSYLGTYEQYF.

This clonotype was seen many times. The chain carries TRBV5-1 and TRBJ2-2; 9 positions agree with TRBD2. The CDR3 runs 17 residues. CDR1 and CDR2 (germline): SGHRS, YFSETQ. V shed 3 bases, J shed 4 bases, and the junction held 10 bases outside the gene matches. The CDR3 coding sequence is TGCGCCAGCAGCTCCGCAGCTATAGCGGGAGCCACCGGGGAGCTGTTTTTT. As protein: CASSSAAIAGATGELFF. Supplemented by reference TRBV5-1 and TRBJ2-2, the full variable domain reads KAGVTQTPRYLIKTRGQQVTLSCSPISGHRSVSWYQQTPGQGLQFLFEYFSETQRNKGNFPGRFSGRQFSNSRSEMNVSTLELGDSALYLCASSSAAIAGATGELFFGEGSRLTVL.